The sequence of this TCR beta chain was determined in a study of blood T cell repertoires in COVID-19. Using immunoSEQ multiplex PCR, the repertoire was profiled, and TCRdb retains in-frame clones only, with some absent. The repertoire includes a few hundred thousand clones, about 80% of them detected once, and around 3.7% sits in the top ten. There are a few counts of this clone. This clonotype was sampled from a man aged 45-65 years who had recovered from COVID-19. The sample consisted of PBMCs or T cells enriched from blood (not recorded which).

As DNA, the CDR3 is TGTGCCAGTCTTTCGCAGGGCGAGTCAGATACGCAGTATTTT. Translation: CASLSQGESDTQYF. The chain employs TRBV19 and TRBJ2-3; the D gene is possibly TRBD1 (5 bases). This CDR3 contains 14 residues. Germline loops: CDR1 LNHDA, CDR2 SQIVND (reference sequence). The V and J ends lost 8 bases and 4 bases respectively, with 16 bases between them.